The source of this TCR beta chain is a study of blood T cells in healthy people across ages. CDR1 WNHNN and CDR2 SYGVQD come from the germline V gene (reference sequence). The CDR3 spans 15 residues. For the second PCR, which ran for about 6 to 11 cycles, a sample-barcoded 5' primer and a J-beta primer mix were used. TCRdb re-called the 5' RACE reads with MiXCR, one entry per CDR3 protein. The table includes more than 1,000,000 distinct CDR3 sequences, almost 25% detected once. This sample was shared with a second study, whose subject was T cells of mothers and their children.

Sequenced sample: blood. The chain recombines TRBV10-1 with TRBJ2-5; perhaps TRBD1 as D (5 bases). The J call may be mistaken, given a closer DNA end match to TRBJ2-7. This TCR was recovered from a girl between 2 and 10 years old in good health. The CDR3 region is CARKVVGQGKHEQYF. The CDR3 DNA sequence: TGCGCCAGGAAGGTCGTAGGGCAGGGTAAGCACGAGCAGTACTTC.